These 20 T cell receptor beta chains share one sample of origin, sequenced in a study of blood T cell repertoires in COVID-19. The table came from immunoSEQ multiplex PCR; TCRdb's copy has only in-frame clones and leaves some out. The sample gives 250,000 or so clones, roughly 90% of which show up once; 2.1% is in the top ten. Sequenced sample: peripheral blood. These TCRs come from an older woman with COVID-19, enrolled during active disease.

This chain uses TRBV29-1 with TRBJ2-7; 16 bases match TRBD2. Germline V lookup: CDR1 SQVTM, CDR2 ANQGSEA. V lost 7 bases to trimming and J lost 7 bases; unmatched junction nucleotides: 7. The CDR3 sequence is 14 residues long. The CDR3 region has the DNA TGCAGCGCGGGACTAGCGGGGGGGCCGGTTGAGCAGTACTTC. Its protein is CSAGLAGGPVEQYF.

This chain uses TRBV14 with TRBJ1-1; D might be TRBD1 (5 bases). Trimming shortened V by 1 base and J by 3 bases, and 21 bases separated the two germline ends. CDR3 size: 18 residues. Germline CDR1 is SGHDN and CDR2 is FVKESK. The CDR3 region has the DNA TGTGCCAGCAGCCAAGTGGGCGTATGGGGGGAAAAGGACACTGAAGCTTTCTTT. It codes for CASSQVGVWGEKDTEAFF.

The chain combines TRBV5-4 with TRBJ2-5, with 9 bases that match TRBD2. V gave up 7 bases and J gave up 5 bases; unmatched junction bases: 6. The CDR3 runs 13 residues. Germline lookup yields CDR1 SGHNT and CDR2 YYREEE (reference sequence). CDR3 in DNA: TGTGCCAGCGGGAGCGGGGGGCCCGAGACCCAGTACTTC. Translation: CASGSGGPETQYF.

As concerns this clone: Other DNA sequences from this sample encode an identical CDR3 as well. The genes are TRBV18 and TRBJ1-1; TRBD1 aligns across 9 bases. CDR3 length: 15 amino acids. The J segment lost 5 bases and the V segment lost 6 bases, leaving 10 bases of the junction unmatched. In germline, CDR1 is KGHSH, CDR2 LQKENI. CDR3 residues: CASSPKTGGRTEAFF. The DNA for the CDR3 is TGTGCCAGCTCTCCCAAGACAGGGGGTAGGACTGAAGCTTTCTTT.

The V gene is TRBV5-6, the J gene TRBJ1-1; 8 bases agree with TRBD1. V was clipped by 2 bases and J by 4 bases; unmatched bases: 10. The CDR3 covers 16 residues. In germline, CDR1 is SGHDT, CDR2 YYEEEE. The chain's CDR3 is CASSFLTGVRVTEAFF. The CDR3 bases are TGTGCCAGCAGCTTCTTGACAGGGGTGAGGGTCACTGAAGCTTTCTTT. Full variable domain (outside the CDR3, taken from reference TRBV5-6 and TRBJ1-1): DAGVTQSPTHLIKTRGQQVTLRCSPKSGHDTVSWYQQALGQGPQFIFQYYEEEERQRGNFPDRFSGHQFPNYSSELNVNALLLGDSALYLCASSFLTGVRVTEAFFGQGTRLTVV.

The chain couples TRBV11-2 to TRBJ2-7, with TRBD1 matching over 9 bases. The V segment lost 5 bases and the J segment 5 bases; nucleotides outside the gene matches: 7. CDR1 is SGHAT and CDR2 is FQNNGV in the germline V gene. CDR3 size: 14 residues. CDR3 bases: TGTGCCAGCAGCCCCCGGACAGGGGTCCACGAGCAGTACTTC. Protein product: CASSPRTGVHEQYF. The full variable domain, completed using reference TRBV11-2 and TRBJ2-7, is EAGVAQSPRYKIIEKRQSVAFWCNPISGHATLYWYQQILGQGPKLLIQFQNNGVVDDSQLPKDRFSAERLKGVDSTLKIQPAKLEDSAVYLCASSPRTGVHEQYFGPGTRLTVT.

The V and J genes are TRBV6-1 and TRBJ1-5; D uncertain. V shed 3 bases and J shed 2 bases, with 14 bases lying between them. Germline-derived CDR1 and CDR2 are MNHNS and SASEGT. The CDR3 length is 16 residues. CDR3 protein: CASSEVGSGGNQPQHF. The CDR3 nucleotides are TGTGCCAGCAGTGAGGTGGGCAGCGGGGGCAATCAGCCCCAGCATTTT.

This chain joins TRBV2 and TRBJ1-1, with 8 bases matching TRBD1. CDR1 SNHLY and CDR2 FYNNEI come from the germline V gene. With V trimmed by 9 bases and J by 8 bases, 14 bases remained unmatched. This CDR3 is built from 14 residues. CDR3: CARQGAGASPEAFF. CDR3 bases: TGTGCCAGGCAGGGGGCGGGAGCCTCCCCGGAAGCTTTCTTT.

The chain has TRBV6-6 and TRBJ2-2, with TRBD2 matching over 10 bases. Germline CDR1 reads MNHNY; CDR2 reads SVGAGI (reference sequence). V lost 5 bases to trimming and J lost 1 base; unmatched junction nucleotides: 1. CDR3 size: 15 residues. CDR3 nucleotides: TGTGCCAGCAGTCAGCGGGGGGGGAACACCGGGGAGCTGTTTTTT. Translation: CASSQRGGNTGELFF.

The chain recombines TRBV7-2 with TRBJ1-4, with D possibly TRBD1 on 6 matching bases. The CDR3 spans 15 residues. Trimming removed 5 bases from V and 5 bases from J, with 15 bases in between. Germline V gene lookup returns CDR1 SGHTA and CDR2 FQGNSA. The CDR3 nucleotides are TGTGCCAGCAGCGGGAACACAGGGAACAATGAAAAACTGTTTTTT. This gives the protein CASSGNTGNNEKLFF. Variable domain in full (rest from reference TRBV7-2 and TRBJ1-4): GAGVSQSPSNKVTEKGKDVELRCDPISGHTALYWYRQSLGQGLEFLIYFQGNSAPDKSGLPSDRFSAERTGGSVSTLTIQRTQQEDSAVYLCASSGNTGNNEKLFFGSGTQLSVL.

This rearrangement joins TRBV2 to TRBJ1-4, with D perhaps matching TRBD1 (6 bases). Germline V gene data show CDR1 as SNHLY and CDR2 as FYNNEI. The CDR3 totals 18 residues. The V gene lost 6 bases and the J gene lost 0 bases, with 20 bases spanning the gap. CDR3 loop: CASSLPGHLVATNEKLFF. Written as DNA, the CDR3 is TGTGCCAGCAGCCTCCCGGGACACCTGGTTGCAACTAATGAAAAACTGTTTTTT.

The CDR3 is CASSNRDRGSPGELFF. The CDR3 DNA sequence: TGTGCCAGCAGTAACCGGGACAGGGGGTCCCCCGGGGAGCTGTTTTTT. The chain carries TRBV5-4 and TRBJ2-2, with 11 bases aligning to TRBD1. CDR1 and CDR2 from the germline V gene are SGHNT and YYREEE (reference sequence). The CDR3 extends over 16 amino acids. V lost 5 bases, J lost 6 bases, and 9 bases stayed unmatched.

The V gene is TRBV3-1 (or the pseudogene TRBV3-2), the J gene TRBJ1-6, with a possible D match to TRBD1 (6 bases). Germline loops: CDR1 LGHDT, CDR2 YNNKEL (reference sequence). V was trimmed by 2 bases and J by 9 bases, leaving 14 bases between them. This CDR3 is 15 amino acids long. CDR3 loop: CASSQTGYRGSPLHF. The DNA of the CDR3 is TGTGCCAGCAGCCAAACAGGGTATAGAGGTTCACCCCTCCACTTT.

This clone appeared a single time. The CDR3 DNA reads as TGTGCCAGCAGCCAAGGAAGGGCGGGACCTCGCCAAGGCTACACCTTC. Its translation is CASSQGRAGPRQGYTF. J is TRBJ1-2 and V is TRBV3-1 (or the pseudogene TRBV3-2); D may be TRBD1 (5 bases). Between the trimmed V and J ends, which lost 1 base and 8 bases, there was a span of 20 bases. Germline V gene sequence: CDR1 LGHDT, CDR2 YNNKEL (reference sequence). The CDR3 covers 16 residues.

This chain connects TRBV12-5 to TRBJ1-5, with TRBD1 identical over 7 bases. Germline V CDR1 and CDR2: LGHNT, FRNRAP. V was pared by 4 bases and J by 5 bases, with 2 bases of the junction left unmatched. This CDR3 comprises 13 residues. The CDR3: CASGYTGDQPQHF. In nucleotides, the CDR3 is TGTGCTAGTGGTTATACAGGGGATCAGCCCCAGCATTTT.

This clone was seen just once. The chain employs TRBV5-6 and TRBJ1-2, with TRBD1 as a possible D gene (5 bases). Trimming shortened V by 5 bases and J by 9 bases, and 14 bases separated the two germline ends. Germline-derived CDR1 and CDR2 are SGHDT and YYEEEE. The CDR3 runs to 12 residues. Here the CDR3 DNA reads TGTGCCAGCAGGAGGCAGGGTCACCGCTACACCTTC. Translated: CASRRQGHRYTF.

The chain carries TRBV15 and TRBJ2-7, with D unresolved. The V gene lost 5 bases and the J gene lost 4 bases, with 12 bases spanning the gap. The CDR3 is 13 residues long. CDR1 and CDR2 from the germline V gene are LNHNV and YYDKDF (reference sequence). The CDR3 region is CATSFRGDYEQYF. CDR3 bases: TGTGCCACCAGCTTTCGAGGAGATTACGAGCAGTACTTC.

The genes are TRBV6-2 or TRBV6-3 and TRBJ2-1; TRBD2 matches 13 bases. Germline V gene lookup returns CDR1 MNHEY and CDR2 SVGEGT. CDR3 length: 17 amino acids. Trimming cost V 3 bases and J 3 bases; bases outside gene matches: 5. The CDR3 protein is CASSYPTSGGIYNEQFF. The CDR3 DNA reads as TGTGCCAGCAGTTATCCGACTAGCGGGGGGATCTACAATGAGCAGTTCTTC.

This chain connects TRBV5-5 to TRBJ1-6; no firm D call. V lost 3 bases and J 9 bases, leaving 10 bases between the germline ends. The CDR3 runs 13 residues. Germline CDR1 reads SGHKS; CDR2 reads YYEKEE (reference sequence). The CDR3 sequence: CASSSIPGSPLHF. The CDR3 nucleotides read TGTGCCAGCAGCTCAATCCCGGGTTCACCCCTCCACTTT.

This CDR3 is CASSLRRGGLASTGELFF. DNA of the CDR3: TGCGCCAGCAGCCTGAGGCGTGGGGGACTAGCGTCGACCGGGGAGCTGTTTTTT. The rearrangement uses TRBV5-1 and TRBJ2-2; 10 bases are shared with TRBD2. Germline CDR1 is SGHRS and CDR2 is YFSETQ. The CDR3 is made up of 18 amino acids. The junction had 14 bases not matched to a gene; V was cut back by 4 bases and J by 5 bases.